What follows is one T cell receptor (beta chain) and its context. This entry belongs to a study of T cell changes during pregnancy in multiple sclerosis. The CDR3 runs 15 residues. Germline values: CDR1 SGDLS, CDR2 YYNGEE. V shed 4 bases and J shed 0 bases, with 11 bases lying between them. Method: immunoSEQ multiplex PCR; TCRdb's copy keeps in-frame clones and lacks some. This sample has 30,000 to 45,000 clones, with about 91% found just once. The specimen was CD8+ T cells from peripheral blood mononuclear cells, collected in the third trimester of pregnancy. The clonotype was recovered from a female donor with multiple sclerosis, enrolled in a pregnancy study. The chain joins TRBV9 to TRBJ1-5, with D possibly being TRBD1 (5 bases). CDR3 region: CASSQTGGSNQPQHF. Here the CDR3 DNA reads TGTGCCAGCAGCCAAACGGGGGGTAGCAATCAGCCCCAGCATTTT.